This TCR beta chain was sequenced for a study of cytomegalovirus exposure and HLA in healthy donors. Details on this clone: Its antigen is not known.

Whole-study findings and limits: A reported reduction in N-insertions relative to the roughly 700-donor mean was seen in an Asian-associated ancestry cluster in a later analysis.

It was with 60 Vbeta and 13 Jbeta primers that the PCR ran. The data were produced by immunoSEQ multiplex PCR, yet TCRdb's version contains in-frame clones alone and is incomplete. The table lists about 130,000 clones, roughly 9.6% of them singletons, with roughly 7.2% in the top ten. CDR3 length: 13 residues. The V and J ends lost 4 bases and 7 bases, in that order; junction bases with no gene match: 3. Germline V lookup: CDR1 SGHRS, CDR2 YFSETQ. Sequencing was performed on PBMCs. The source of this sequence is a woman aged 40-49 years in good health and CMV-seropositive. This chain uses TRBV5-1 with TRBJ1-5; 9 bases align to TRBD1. CDR3 residues: CASSKDRGQPQHF. DNA of the CDR3: TGCGCCAGCAGCAAGGACAGGGGACAGCCCCAGCATTTT.